This T cell receptor beta chain originates from a study of radiation and T cells in renal cell carcinoma. Noted time point: blood 4 weeks post-SBRT, at nephrectomy. Regarding treatment: 15 Gy SBRT to primary tumor, nephrectomy 4 weeks later. Germline V gene data show CDR1 as LNHDA and CDR2 as SQIVND (reference sequence). V lost 2 bases and J lost 0, with 7 bases in between. This CDR3 comprises 15 residues. Repertoires were generated with immunoSEQ multiplex PCR, while TCRdb's copy carries only in-frame clones and drops some. The sample lists 150,000 to 200,000 clones, about 88% occurring once. The sequencing used blood, collected from a patient whose treatment included radiotherapy and nephrectomy. The clonotype comes from a woman between 45 and 65 years old with renal cell carcinoma. The chain couples TRBV19 to TRBJ2-2, with unresolved D. CDR3: CASSISTANTGELFF. In DNA form, the CDR3 reads TGTGCCAGTAGTATATCAACGGCGAACACCGGGGAGCTGTTTTTT.